Given below is one TCR beta chain in context. This clonotype turned up a few times. What this receptor recognizes is not known. No base quality information exists; no much larger clone differs at one position. Library construction relied on 5' RACE. TCRdb names Illumina HiSeq 2500 as the instrument used. A second 7 to 11 cycle PCR used a sample-barcoded 5' primer and a J-beta primer mix. Each TCR beta cDNA molecule received a unique molecular identifier from a template-switch 5' adaptor carrying 12 random nucleotides. Each sample yielded at least 2.5 million CDR3-containing paired-end reads. All of the RNA was converted into first-strand cDNA using the Mint cDNA synthesis kit, with a TRBC-specific oligonucleotide serving as the primer. All cDNA was treated with uracil-DNA glycosylase and then went through a first 18-cycle PCR with the universal primers M1SS and BC2_uni_R. Concerning the study's data processing: Each sample was normalized by randomly selecting 1 million high-quality reads, each carrying a distinct molecular identifier. Instead of being binned into consensus sequences, reads that shared molecular identifiers were thrown out. MiTCR, with a Q25 quality threshold and the strictest error-elimination algorithm, was used for CDR3 identification, clonotype clustering and error correction. A nonparametric unseen species model with Euler transformation was used to estimate a lower bound on total TCR beta diversity. Using fastp trimming at Q25 and MiXCR clonotype assembly, TCRdb reanalyzed the public sequencing data and kept in-frame beta chains. CDR3 protein sequences are deduplicated, and each keeps its most common genes and DNA. What appears here as the V and J calls and clone size reflects TCRdb's work, not the paper's. Within this sample are nearly 1 million distinct CDR3 sequences, with 51% of them counted one time only. Roughly 23% of the sample is held by the ten biggest clonotypes.

Taken from cysteine to phenylalanine, the CDR3 has 13 residues. The sequence is cut down to CDR3 DNA, 39 bases in frame from base 1. The V end loses 3 bases and the J end loses 6 bases, and a stretch of 11 bases separates them. CDR1 MGHDK and CDR2 SYGVNS are derived from the germline V gene. The sample is drawn from a study of blood T cells in healthy people across ages (dated by TCRdb to the mid-2010s). Turning to the overall study: In model experiments, template switching captured about one uniquely barcoded TCR beta cDNA molecule for every two T cells. To track age-related changes in TCR beta repertoire diversity, the study relied on deep sequencing normalized with unique cDNA molecular identifiers. Donors were grouped into four age groups: young (average 16 years), middle-aged (around 39), aged (around 56) and long-lived (approximately 75). Donors of different ages were randomly distributed across sequencing lanes to avoid experimental bias. The study analyzed two additional independent replicas of 1 million unique cDNA reads from the same blood draw for two donors, one aged 18 to 30 and one aged 80 or older. Broad study findings and their caveats: Donor CMV infection status was unknown, potentially confounding age-related changes in expanded clonotypes. Observed TCR beta diversity correlated strongly with the percentage of naive T cells measured by flow cytometry. As age increased, observed TCR beta diversity per million T cells dropped in a roughly linear way, and a significant reduction was already evident by age about 36. Estimates of total diversity based on one million sequenced T cells were considered lower bounds and underestimates. Compared with the aged group, more naive CD4+ T cells, fewer expanded clones and increased TCR diversity were shown by the long-lived group, suggesting age selection. Bulk unsorted PBMC profiling prevented conclusive comparison of naive and antigen-experienced compartments.

The roughly 39 donors, aged about 6 to 95 years, were systemically healthy Caucasian individuals from Russia. Each donor gave 8 to 10 milliliters of peripheral blood, drawn into EDTA-treated Vacutainer tubes. Ficoll-Paque density-gradient centrifugation was used to isolate PBMCs, with at least 7 million per sample. Total RNA was extracted from PBMCs with Trizol reagent, with at least 6 micrograms obtained per sample. For every donor, flow cytometry on a PBMC aliquot measured the percentage of naive CD45RAhigh/CD27high T cells. The receptor comes from a woman between 55 and 75 years old in good health. This receptor chain uses TRBV25-1 and TRBJ2-5; 6 matching bases give a weak D call of TRBD1. Source material: blood. The nucleotide sequence reads TGTGCCAGCAGTGAGGCAGGGGAAAAGACCCAGTACTTC. Translation gives CASSEAGEKTQYF. The full variable domain, completed from the reference TRBV25-1 and TRBJ2-5 proteins outside the CDR3, reads EADIYQTPRYLVIGTGKKITLECSQTMGHDKMYWYQQDPGMELHLIHYSYGVNSTEKGDLSSESTVSRIRTEHFPLTLESARPSHTSQYLCASSEAGEKTQYFGPGTRLLVL.